The table lists the clone carrying this TCR beta chain with a few counts. Its matching antigen is unknown. This sample is part of a study of naive and memory T cell subsets. Whole-study findings and limits: Especially in CD8 cells, naive repertoires contained a few larger clonotypes, possibly CD45RA-re-expressing memory cells. Findings for naive and memory subsets could not be checked against ground truth.

Both TRBC1 and TRBC2 were covered by a beta constant-region primer of two equimolar oligonucleotides. The ligated cDNA underwent four PCR rounds using SP2 and nested alpha and beta constant-region primers. TCRdb used MiXCR to reprocess the UMI-ligation and nested PCR reads, holding one entry per CDR3 protein. Counted here are more than 120,000 distinct CDR3 sequences, approximately 21% occurring once; the ten biggest clones make up about 0.57%. The germline CDR1 and CDR2 sequences are SEHNR and FQNEAQ (reference sequence). With 5 bases removed from V and 0 bases from J, the gap between germline ends came to 16 bases. The CDR3 extends over 16 amino acids.

The V and J genes are TRBV7-9 and TRBJ2-5, with a possible D match to TRBD2 (5 bases). The sequence was obtained from a human donor in good health. Sequencing was done on a sample of naive CD8+ T cells from blood. CDR3 protein: CASSAALDKYQETQYF. The CDR3 DNA sequence: TGTGCCAGCAGCGCGGCACTAGACAAGTACCAAGAGACCCAGTACTTC.